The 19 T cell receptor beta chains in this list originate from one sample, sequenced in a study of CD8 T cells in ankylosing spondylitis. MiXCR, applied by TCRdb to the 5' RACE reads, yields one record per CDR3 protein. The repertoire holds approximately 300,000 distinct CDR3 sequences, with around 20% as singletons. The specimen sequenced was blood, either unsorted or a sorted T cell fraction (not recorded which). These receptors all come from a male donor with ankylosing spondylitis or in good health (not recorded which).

CDR3 sequence reads: CASSYSRLLEWEYF. The CDR3, as DNA: TGTGCCAGCAGTTATTCGCGGCTCTTGGAGTGGGAGTACTTC. This chain links TRBV6-5 with TRBJ2-5; no firm D call. The V end lost 3 bases, the J end lost 12 bases, and 20 bases lay between the germline ends. This CDR3 is built from 14 residues. Germline V gives CDR1 MNHEY, CDR2 SVGAGI.

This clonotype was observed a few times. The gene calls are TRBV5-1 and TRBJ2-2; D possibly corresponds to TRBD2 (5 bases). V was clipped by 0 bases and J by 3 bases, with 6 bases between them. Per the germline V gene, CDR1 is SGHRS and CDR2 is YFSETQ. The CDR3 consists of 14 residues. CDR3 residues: CASSLVLDTGELFF. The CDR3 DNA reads TGCGCCAGCAGCTTGGTACTAGACACCGGGGAGCTGTTTTTT.

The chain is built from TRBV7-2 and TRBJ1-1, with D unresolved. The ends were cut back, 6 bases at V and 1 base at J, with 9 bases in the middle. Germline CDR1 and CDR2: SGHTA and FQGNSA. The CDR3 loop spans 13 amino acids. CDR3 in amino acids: CASSIRPNTEAFF. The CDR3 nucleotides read TGTGCCAGCAGTATTCGACCGAACACTGAAGCTTTCTTT. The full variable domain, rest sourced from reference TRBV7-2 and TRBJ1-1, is GAGVSQSPSNKVTEKGKDVELRCDPISGHTALYWYRQSLGQGLEFLIYFQGNSAPDKSGLPSDRFSAERTGGSVSTLTIQRTQQEDSAVYLCASSIRPNTEAFFGQGTRLTVV.

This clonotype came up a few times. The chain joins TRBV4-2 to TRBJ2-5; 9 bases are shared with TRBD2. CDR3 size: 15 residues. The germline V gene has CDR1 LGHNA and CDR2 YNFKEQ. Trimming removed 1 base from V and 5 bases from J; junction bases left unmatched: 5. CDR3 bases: TGTGCCAGCAGCCAAGTTAGTAGCGGGAGTGAGACCCAGTACTTC. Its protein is CASSQVSSGSETQYF.

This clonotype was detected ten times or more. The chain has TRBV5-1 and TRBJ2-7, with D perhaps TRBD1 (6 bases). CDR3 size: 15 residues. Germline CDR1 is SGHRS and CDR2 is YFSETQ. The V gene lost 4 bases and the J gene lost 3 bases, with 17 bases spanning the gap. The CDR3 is CASSLGPEGHYEQYV. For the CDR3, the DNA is TGCGCCAGCAGCCTGGGTCCCGAGGGACACTACGAGCAGTACGTC.

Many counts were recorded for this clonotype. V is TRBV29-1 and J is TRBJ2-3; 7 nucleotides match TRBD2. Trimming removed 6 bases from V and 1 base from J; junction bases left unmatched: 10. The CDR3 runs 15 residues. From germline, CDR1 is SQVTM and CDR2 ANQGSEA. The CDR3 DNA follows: TGCAGCGTCGCTACTTGGGGAGGGCGCACAGATACGCAGTATTTT. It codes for CSVATWGGRTDTQYF.

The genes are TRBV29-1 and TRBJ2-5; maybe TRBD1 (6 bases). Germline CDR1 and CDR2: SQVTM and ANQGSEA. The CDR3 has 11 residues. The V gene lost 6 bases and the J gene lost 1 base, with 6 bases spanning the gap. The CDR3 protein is CSVDSQETQYF. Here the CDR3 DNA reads TGCAGCGTGGACAGCCAAGAGACCCAGTACTTC.

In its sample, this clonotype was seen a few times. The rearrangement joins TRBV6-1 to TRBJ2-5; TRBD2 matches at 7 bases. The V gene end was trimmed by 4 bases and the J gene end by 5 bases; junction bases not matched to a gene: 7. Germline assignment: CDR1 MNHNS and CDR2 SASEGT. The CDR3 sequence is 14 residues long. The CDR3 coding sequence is TGTGCCAGCAGTGCGGGGGGAGGGATGGAGACCCAGTACTTC. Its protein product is CASSAGGGMETQYF.

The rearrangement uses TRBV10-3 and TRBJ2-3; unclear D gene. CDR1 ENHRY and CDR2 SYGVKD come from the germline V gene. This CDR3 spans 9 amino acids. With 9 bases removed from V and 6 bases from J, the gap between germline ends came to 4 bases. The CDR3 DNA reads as TGTGCCATTGGTGATACGCAGTATTTT. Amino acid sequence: CAIGDTQYF.

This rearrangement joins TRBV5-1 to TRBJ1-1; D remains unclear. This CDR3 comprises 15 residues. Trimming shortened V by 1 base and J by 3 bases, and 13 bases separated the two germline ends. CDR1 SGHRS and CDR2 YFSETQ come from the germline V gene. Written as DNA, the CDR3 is TGCGCCAGCAGCTTGTCTCCCGGGCAGGACACTGAAGCTTTCTTT. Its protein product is CASSLSPGQDTEAFF.

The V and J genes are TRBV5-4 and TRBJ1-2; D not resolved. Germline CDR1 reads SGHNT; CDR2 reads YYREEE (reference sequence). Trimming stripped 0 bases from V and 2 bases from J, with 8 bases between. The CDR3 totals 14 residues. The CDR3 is CASSLGGRNYGYTF. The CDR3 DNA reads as TGTGCCAGCAGCTTGGGCGGCAGGAACTATGGCTACACCTTC. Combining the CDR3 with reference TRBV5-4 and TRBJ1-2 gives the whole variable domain ETGVTQSPTHLIKTRGQQVTLRCSSQSGHNTVSWYQQALGQGPQFIFQYYREEENGRGNFPPRFSGLQFPNYSSELNVNALELDDSALYLCASSLGGRNYGYTFGSGTRLTVV.

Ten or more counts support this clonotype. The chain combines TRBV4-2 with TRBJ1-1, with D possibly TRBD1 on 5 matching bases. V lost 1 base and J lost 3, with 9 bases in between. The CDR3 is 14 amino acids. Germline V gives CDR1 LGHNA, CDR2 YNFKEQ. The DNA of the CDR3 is TGTGCCAGCAGCCAAGTGTCCAGGGACACTGAAGCTTTCTTT. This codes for CASSQVSRDTEAFF.

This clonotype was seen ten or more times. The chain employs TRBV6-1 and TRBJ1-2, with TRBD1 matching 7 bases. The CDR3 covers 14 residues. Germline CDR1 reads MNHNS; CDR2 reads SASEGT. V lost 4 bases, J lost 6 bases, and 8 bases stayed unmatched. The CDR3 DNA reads TGTGCCAGCAGTGCTAGGGGGCTAGGCGATGGCTACACCTTC. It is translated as CASSARGLGDGYTF.

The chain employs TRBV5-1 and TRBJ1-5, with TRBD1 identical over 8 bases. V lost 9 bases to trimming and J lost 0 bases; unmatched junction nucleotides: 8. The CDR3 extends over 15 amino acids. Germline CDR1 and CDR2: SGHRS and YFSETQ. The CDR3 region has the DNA TGCGCCAACCATTACAGGGGGATTAGCAATCAGCCCCAGCATTTT. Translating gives CANHYRGISNQPQHF. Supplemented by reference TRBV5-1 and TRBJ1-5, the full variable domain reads KAGVTQTPRYLIKTRGQQVTLSCSPISGHRSVSWYQQTPGQGLQFLFEYFSETQRNKGNFPGRFSGRQFSNSRSEMNVSTLELGDSALYLCANHYRGISNQPQHFGDGTRLSIL.

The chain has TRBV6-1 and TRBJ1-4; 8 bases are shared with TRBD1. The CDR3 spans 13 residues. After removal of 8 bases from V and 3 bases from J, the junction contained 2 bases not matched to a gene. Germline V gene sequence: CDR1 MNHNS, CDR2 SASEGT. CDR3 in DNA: TGTGCCAGCCAGGGGGCAGCTAATGAAAAACTGTTTTTT. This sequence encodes CASQGAANEKLFF.

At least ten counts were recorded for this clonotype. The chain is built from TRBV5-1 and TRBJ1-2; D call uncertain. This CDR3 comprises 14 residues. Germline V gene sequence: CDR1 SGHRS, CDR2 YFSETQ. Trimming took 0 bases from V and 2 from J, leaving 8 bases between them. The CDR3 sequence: CASSLAGENYGYTF. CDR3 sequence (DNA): TGCGCCAGCAGCTTGGCCGGAGAGAACTATGGCTACACCTTC.

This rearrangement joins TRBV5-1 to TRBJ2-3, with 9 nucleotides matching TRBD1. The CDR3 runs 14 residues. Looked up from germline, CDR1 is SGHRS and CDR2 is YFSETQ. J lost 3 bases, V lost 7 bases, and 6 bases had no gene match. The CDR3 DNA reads TGCGCCAGCGCTGGACAGGGGAGGACAGATACGCAGTATTTT. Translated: CASAGQGRTDTQYF.

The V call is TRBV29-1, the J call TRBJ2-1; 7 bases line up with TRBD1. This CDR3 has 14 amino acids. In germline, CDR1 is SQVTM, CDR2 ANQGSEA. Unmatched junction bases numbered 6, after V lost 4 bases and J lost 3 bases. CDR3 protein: CSVGSGTVYNEQFF. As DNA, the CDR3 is TGCAGCGTTGGATCCGGGACAGTCTACAATGAGCAGTTCTTC.

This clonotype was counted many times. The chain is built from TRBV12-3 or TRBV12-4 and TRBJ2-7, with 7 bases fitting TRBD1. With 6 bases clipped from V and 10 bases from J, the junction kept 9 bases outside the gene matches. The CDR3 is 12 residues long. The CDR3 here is CASRTTTGIQYV. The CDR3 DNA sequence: TGTGCCAGCAGGACTACGACAGGGATTCAGTACGTC.